This TCR beta chain came from a study of graft-versus-host responses after intestinal transplantation. Study conclusions and caveats: Those patients showing graft-donor T cell macrochimerism displayed high graft-versus-host to host-versus-graft clonal ratios in allografts.

Assay used: immunoSEQ multiplex PCR; TCRdb lists only in-frame clones, some missing. The sample consists of about 70,000 clones, about 90% of them appearing once. Trimming left V 4 bases short and J 0 bases short, with 18 bases between. The CDR3 runs to 17 residues. From germline, CDR1 is SGHDT and CDR2 YYEEEE. Remarks on this clone: Its antigen remains unidentified.

Sample: unstimulated CD8+ T cells sorted from spleen or lymph node cells, taken before transplant. The chain uses TRBV5-6 and TRBJ2-3; perhaps TRBD1 as D (6 bases). The clonotype was recovered from a human donor who was the organ donor for an intestinal transplant. DNA for the CDR3: TGTGCCAGCAGCCAACAAAAAGCAGGGGATAGCACAGATACGCAGTATTTT. Translation gives CASSQQKAGDSTDTQYF.